Given below is one T cell receptor beta chain in context. Assay: immunoSEQ multiplex PCR; the TCRdb copy retains only in-frame clones and omits some. This sample has some 260,000 clones, with over 75% found just once. Trimming took off 0 bases at V and 0 bases at J, with 9 bases between the two ends. CDR3 length equals 16 residues. Germline assignment: CDR1 MNHEY and CDR2 SMNVEV (reference sequence). These data originate in a study of cytomegalovirus exposure and HLA in healthy donors. The V and J genes are TRBV27 and TRBJ2-1; no clear D. The sequence derives from a man aged 18 to 29 in good health and CMV-seropositive. The sequencing input was PBMCs. This CDR3 is CASSLSVTTSYNEQFF. The CDR3, as DNA: TGTGCCAGCAGTTTATCGGTAACCACCTCCTACAATGAGCAGTTCTTC.